The 30 T cell receptor beta chains below come from one sample, sequenced in a study of cytomegalovirus exposure and HLA in healthy donors. Clones were sequenced by immunoSEQ multiplex PCR, and TCRdb holds only the in-frame ones, with some missing. The data show about 130,000 clones, about 88% seen once. The sample comprised PBMCs. These receptors were taken from a woman under 30 in good health and CMV-seronegative.

This chain joins TRBV2 and TRBJ1-1; weak D call: TRBD1 (6 bases). CDR1 SNHLY and CDR2 FYNNEI come from the germline V gene. This CDR3 comprises 12 residues. Trimming shortened V by 4 bases and J by 6 bases, and 9 bases separated the two germline ends. The CDR3 bases are TGTGCCAGCAGTGGCAGGGGCCCTGAAGCTTTCTTT. Translation gives CASSGRGPEAFF.

This chain joins TRBV2 and TRBJ2-4, with TRBD1 as a possible D gene (5 bases). CDR1 and CDR2 (germline): SNHLY, FYNNEI. The CDR3 is 15 residues long. V was shortened by 3 bases and J by 3 bases, with 12 bases between the two germline ends. The CDR3 DNA reads TGTGCCAGCAGTGATAGGGGCTTAGTCAAAAACATTCAGTACTTC. The encoded protein is CASSDRGLVKNIQYF.

The rearrangement links TRBV11-2 to TRBJ1-2; unclear D gene. CDR1 is SGHAT, CDR2 FQNNGV, per germline. Trimming shortened V by 5 bases and J by 8 bases, and 21 bases separated the two germline ends. This CDR3 is 15 amino acids long. CDR3 nucleotides: TGTGCCAGCAGCCCTGGGCCAGTACAGCCCGCAGGCTACACCTTC. It specifies CASSPGPVQPAGYTF.

The rearrangement uses TRBV6-1 and TRBJ1-2; D perhaps matches TRBD1 (5 bases). Per the germline V gene, CDR1 is MNHNS and CDR2 is SASEGT. This CDR3 contains 13 residues. Trimming pared 2 bases from V and 7 bases from J, leaving 11 bases between. Here the CDR3 DNA reads TGTGCCAGCAGTGAACAGGGAATTCGTGGCTACACCTTC. Amino acids: CASSEQGIRGYTF.

The chain recombines TRBV10-3 with TRBJ1-5, with D possibly matching TRBD1 (5 bases). From germline, CDR1 is ENHRY and CDR2 SYGVKD. The CDR3 contains 15 residues. V was clipped by 6 bases and J by 5 bases, with 17 bases between them. The CDR3 loop is CAISQRGPGDQPQHF. The CDR3 DNA reads TGTGCCATCAGCCAGAGAGGGCCGGGGGATCAGCCCCAGCATTTT.

The V call is TRBV7-9, the J call TRBJ2-1; maybe TRBD2 (6 bases). V was cut by 2 bases and J by 8 bases, with 16 bases left in between. Per germline, CDR1 SEHNR and CDR2 FQNEAQ (reference sequence). The CDR3 contains 15 residues. CDR3 sequence (DNA): TGTGCCAGCAGCTTACGGGACTTCGATCTGGATGAGCAGTTCTTC. Its protein product is CASSLRDFDLDEQFF. Looking up the rest from reference TRBV7-9 and TRBJ2-1 gives the full variable domain: DTGVSQNPRHKITKRGQNVTFRCDPISEHNRLYWYRQTLGQGPEFLTYFQNEAQLEKSRLLSDRFSAERPKGSFSTLEIQRTEQGDSAMYLCASSLRDFDLDEQFFGPGTRLTVL.

This CDR3 reads CASSIHTDTQYF. CDR3 DNA: TGTGCCAGCAGCATTCACACAGATACGCAGTATTTT. The gene calls are TRBV7-6 and TRBJ2-3; D remains ambiguous. CDR3 length: 12 residues. The germline V gene encodes CDR1 SGHVS and CDR2 FNYEAQ. V was pared by 5 bases and J by 2 bases, with 5 bases between.

This chain uses TRBV5-4 with TRBJ1-1; no clear D. V lost 3 bases and J 1 base, leaving 13 bases between the germline ends. The CDR3 covers 15 residues. Germline CDR1 reads SGHNT; CDR2 reads YYREEE (reference sequence). The CDR3 loop reads CASSSSGSSNTEAFF. The CDR3 region has the DNA TGTGCCAGCAGCTCGTCCGGGAGCTCGAACACTGAAGCTTTCTTT.

This chain connects TRBV6-1 to TRBJ1-3; 7 bases map to TRBD1. The CDR3 is 14 residues long. Germline values: CDR1 MNHNS, CDR2 SASEGT. V shed 5 bases and J 8 bases; nucleotides not matched to a gene: 9. The CDR3 nucleotides read TGTGCCAGCAGTAAAGTACAGGGGCAGGACACCATATATTTT. It translates to CASSKVQGQDTIYF.

J is TRBJ1-1 and V is TRBV7-2, with 8 bases aligning to TRBD1. Germline trimming cut 5 bases from V and 1 base from J; bases unmatched to any gene: 9. The CDR3 runs to 16 residues. CDR1 is SGHTA, CDR2 FQGNSA, per germline. As DNA, the CDR3 is TGTGCCAGCAGCCTCCGGACCGGGACAGGGAACACTGAAGCTTTCTTT. Encoded protein: CASSLRTGTGNTEAFF.

This chain connects TRBV5-1 to TRBJ2-2; TRBD1 is a possible D gene (5 bases). Per the germline V gene, CDR1 is SGHRS and CDR2 is YFSETQ. The CDR3 is 16 amino acids. Trimming took off 5 bases at V and 0 bases at J, with 14 bases between the two ends. CDR3 protein: CASRKVTGSNTGELFF. CDR3 nucleotide sequence: TGCGCCAGCAGAAAAGTAACAGGTTCGAACACCGGGGAGCTGTTTTTT.

This chain links TRBV28 with TRBJ2-7, with TRBD2 identical over 10 bases. In germline, CDR1 is MDHEN, CDR2 SYDVKM. CDR3 size: 15 residues. The junction had 6 bases not matched to a gene; V was cut back by 6 bases and J by 1 base. The CDR3 reads CASSPRTSGSYEQYV. CDR3 nucleotides: TGTGCCAGCAGCCCCCGGACTAGCGGTTCCTACGAGCAGTACGTC.

V is TRBV25-1 and J is TRBJ2-7; TRBD1 agrees at 11 bases. V lost 7 bases to trimming and J lost 4 bases; unmatched junction nucleotides: 12. Germline-derived CDR1 and CDR2 are MGHDK and SYGVNS. The CDR3 consists of 16 residues. The CDR3 DNA reads as TGTGCCAGCACTTCCCCGGTCCGGGACAGGGGGTACGAGCAGTACTTC. Translated: CASTSPVRDRGYEQYF.

This chain uses TRBV30 with TRBJ1-2; D gene ambiguous. This CDR3 is 14 amino acids long. The V gene lost 2 bases and the J gene lost 7 bases, with 17 bases spanning the gap. Germline V gives CDR1 GTSNPN, CDR2 SVGIG (reference sequence). CDR3 bases: TGTGCCTGGAGTCCAGGCGGGTCACGACGTGGCTACACCTTC. Protein sequence: CAWSPGGSRRGYTF.

This clone has only a few counts. The V and J genes are TRBV29-1 and TRBJ2-5; 7 positions agree with TRBD1. The ends lost 4 bases at V and 5 bases at J; junction bases unmatched: 13. Germline lookup yields CDR1 SQVTM and CDR2 ANQGSEA. This CDR3 region has 15 residues. CDR3 sequence: CSVGRDSRVGETQYF. The CDR3 region has the DNA TGCAGCGTTGGCAGGGACAGTCGGGTGGGGGAGACCCAGTACTTC.

The chain combines TRBV18 with TRBJ2-2; a weak D match, TRBD1 (6 bases). With 5 bases removed from V and 4 bases from J, the gap between germline ends came to 8 bases. Germline-derived CDR1 and CDR2 are KGHSH and LQKENI. The CDR3 is made up of 13 amino acids. CDR3 bases: TGTGCCAGCTCAGGGACACTCACCGGGGAGCTGTTTTTT. Its protein is CASSGTLTGELFF.

The chain has TRBV19 and TRBJ1-1; D remains ambiguous. Between the trimmed V and J ends, which lost 6 bases and 1 base, there was a span of 12 bases. Germline lookup yields CDR1 LNHDA and CDR2 SQIVND (reference sequence). The CDR3 is 14 amino acids. CDR3 in amino acids: CASRPRPGNTEAFF. The CDR3 coding sequence is TGTGCCAGTAGGCCGCGTCCGGGGAACACTGAAGCTTTCTTT.

The V and J genes are TRBV7-9 and TRBJ1-2, with TRBD1 as a possible D gene (6 bases). Trimming took off 6 bases at V and 4 bases at J, with 21 bases between the two ends. CDR1 is SEHNR, CDR2 FQNEAQ, per germline (reference sequence). The CDR3 has 16 amino acids. This CDR3 reads CASSYKGVATFYGYTF. The CDR3 coding sequence is TGTGCCAGCAGTTATAAGGGGGTGGCCACTTTCTATGGCTACACCTTC. Filled out from reference TRBV7-9 and TRBJ1-2, the complete variable domain reads DTGVSQNPRHKITKRGQNVTFRCDPISEHNRLYWYRQTLGQGPEFLTYFQNEAQLEKSRLLSDRFSAERPKGSFSTLEIQRTEQGDSAMYLCASSYKGVATFYGYTFGSGTRLTVV.

The V call is TRBV27, the J call TRBJ2-5, with TRBD2 as a possible D gene (5 bases). CDR3 size: 16 residues. The ends were cut back, 0 bases at V and 4 bases at J, with 15 bases in the middle. Per the germline V gene, CDR1 is MNHEY and CDR2 is SMNVEV (reference sequence). CDR3 coding DNA: TGTGCCAGCAGTTTATCGGGGTTAGCGCGGGCAGAGACCCAGTACTTC. Translating gives CASSLSGLARAETQYF.

The gene calls are TRBV11-2 and TRBJ1-1; D gene ambiguous. The V gene's germline CDR1 is SGHAT and CDR2 FQNNGV. The CDR3 runs 13 residues. Trimming removed 2 bases at V and 1 base at J, with 5 bases between. CDR3 coding DNA: TGTGCCAGCAGCTTACCGGGGAACACTGAAGCTTTCTTT. Protein sequence: CASSLPGNTEAFF.

The rearrangement links TRBV7-9 to TRBJ1-4; 10 nucleotides agree with TRBD1. CDR1 and CDR2 (germline): SEHNR, FQNEAQ (reference sequence). The V and J ends lost 1 base and 6 bases, in that order; junction bases with no gene match: 8. The CDR3 sequence is 17 residues long. DNA of the CDR3: TGTGCCAGCAGCTTAGATCGAGTGGGACAGGGGCATGAAAAACTGTTTTTT. This translates into CASSLDRVGQGHEKLFF.

This rearrangement joins TRBV27 to TRBJ2-3; 11 positions match TRBD2. From germline, CDR1 is MNHEY and CDR2 SMNVEV (reference sequence). The CDR3 is made up of 17 amino acids. Trimming cost V 2 bases and J 5 bases; bases outside gene matches: 9. The CDR3 DNA follows: TGTGCCAGCAGTTTACGGGTAGCGGGAGGGCCACAAGATACGCAGTATTTT. Protein: CASSLRVAGGPQDTQYF.

V is TRBV28 and J is TRBJ2-7; the D gene is possibly TRBD1 (5 bases). Germline CDR1 MDHEN, CDR2 SYDVKM. The CDR3 sequence is 15 residues long. The V gene lost 3 bases and the J gene lost 1 base, with 13 bases spanning the gap. CDR3 coding DNA: TGTGCCAGCAGTTTGGCCCCCGACAGTTCCTACGAGCAGTACTTC. It translates to CASSLAPDSSYEQYF.

The gene calls are TRBV15 and TRBJ2-5; D may be TRBD1 (6 bases). The CDR3 covers 13 residues. V was shortened by 0 bases and J by 7 bases, with 9 bases between the two germline ends. CDR1 LNHNV and CDR2 YYDKDF come from the germline V gene (reference sequence). CDR3 loop: CATSRDRGGTQYF. In DNA form, the CDR3 reads TGTGCCACCAGCAGAGATCGAGGGGGGACCCAGTACTTC. The entire variable domain, with the rest obtained from reference TRBV15 and TRBJ2-5, is as follows: DAMVIQNPRYQVTQFGKPVTLSCSQTLNHNVMYWYQQKSSQAPKLLFHYYDKDFNNEADTPDNFQSRRPNTSFCFLDIRSPGLGDTAMYLCATSRDRGGTQYFGPGTRLLVL.

The chain recombines TRBV25-1 with TRBJ1-1; the match to TRBD1 covers 8 bases. The CDR3 spans 16 residues. The ends lost 1 base at V and 5 bases at J; junction bases unmatched: 9. From germline, CDR1 is MGHDK and CDR2 SYGVNS. The CDR3 sequence: CASSEWWGTGSTEAFF. As DNA, the CDR3 is TGTGCCAGCAGTGAATGGTGGGGGACAGGAAGTACTGAAGCTTTCTTT.

V and J are TRBV6-1 and TRBJ2-5; 8 bases are a match to TRBD2. The CDR3 sequence is 13 residues long. Germline lookup yields CDR1 MNHNS and CDR2 SASEGT. V lost 9 bases to trimming and J lost 2 bases; unmatched junction nucleotides: 5. The CDR3 region has the DNA TGTGCCAGGACTAGCGCACCGCAAGAGACCCAGTACTTC. Translated: CARTSAPQETQYF.

The V call is TRBV27, the J call TRBJ1-5; D is perhaps TRBD1 (6 bases). V was clipped by 8 bases and J by 2 bases, with 13 bases between them. The length of the CDR3 is 14 residues. The germline V gene encodes CDR1 MNHEY and CDR2 SMNVEV (reference sequence). The CDR3 here is CASRAGVRNQPQHF. The CDR3 DNA sequence: TGTGCCAGCCGAGCAGGGGTGCGCAATCAGCCCCAGCATTTT.

The chain has TRBV27 and TRBJ2-1; 7 nucleotides match TRBD2. V lost 6 bases, J lost 3 bases, and 5 bases stayed unmatched. CDR1 MNHEY and CDR2 SMNVEV come from the germline V gene (reference sequence). CDR3 length: 14 residues. The CDR3 here is CASRSSGIYNEQFF. The CDR3, as DNA: TGTGCCAGCAGGAGCAGCGGGATCTACAATGAGCAGTTCTTC.

The chain links TRBV4-2 to TRBJ2-7, with 9 nucleotides matching TRBD2. The CDR3 spans 14 residues. The germline V gene encodes CDR1 LGHNA and CDR2 YNFKEQ. Unmatched junction bases numbered 7, after V lost 5 bases and J lost 5 bases. CDR3 sequence: CASSSRPSGNEQYF. The CDR3 coding sequence is TGTGCCAGCAGCTCACGTCCTAGCGGGAACGAGCAGTACTTC.

The rearrangement joins TRBV30 to TRBJ2-3; possibly TRBD1 for D (6 bases). Trimming left V 2 bases short and J 3 bases short, with 15 bases between. This CDR3 contains 15 residues. Germline values: CDR1 GTSNPN, CDR2 SVGIG (reference sequence). The CDR3 reads CAWSPKATGTDTQYF. In DNA, the CDR3 is TGTGCCTGGAGTCCTAAAGCAACAGGGACAGATACGCAGTATTTT.